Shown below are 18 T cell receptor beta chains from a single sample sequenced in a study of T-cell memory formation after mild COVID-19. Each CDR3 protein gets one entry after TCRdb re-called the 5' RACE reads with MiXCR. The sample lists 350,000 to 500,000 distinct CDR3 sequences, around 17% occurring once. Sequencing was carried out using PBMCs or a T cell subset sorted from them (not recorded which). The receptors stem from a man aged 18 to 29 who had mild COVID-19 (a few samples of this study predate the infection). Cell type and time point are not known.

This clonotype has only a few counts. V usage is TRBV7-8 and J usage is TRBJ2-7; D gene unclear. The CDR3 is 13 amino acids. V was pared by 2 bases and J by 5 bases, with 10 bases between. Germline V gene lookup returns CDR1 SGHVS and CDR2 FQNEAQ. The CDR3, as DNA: TGTGCCAGCAGCTTACGCCCATCCCACGAGCAGTACGTC. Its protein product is CASSLRPSHEQYV.

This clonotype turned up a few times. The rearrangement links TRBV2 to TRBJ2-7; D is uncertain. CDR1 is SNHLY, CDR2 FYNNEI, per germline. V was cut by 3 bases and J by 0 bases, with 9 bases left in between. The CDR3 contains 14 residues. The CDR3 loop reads CASSERSTSYEQYV. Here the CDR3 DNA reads TGTGCCAGCAGTGAGAGGAGCACCTCCTACGAGCAGTACGTC.

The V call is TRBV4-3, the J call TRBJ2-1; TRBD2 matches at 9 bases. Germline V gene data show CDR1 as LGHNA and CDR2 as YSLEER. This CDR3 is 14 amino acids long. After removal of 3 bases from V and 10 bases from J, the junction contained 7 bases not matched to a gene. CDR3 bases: TGCGCCAGCAGCCAGACGCGGGGGGGGCACGAGCAGTTCTTC. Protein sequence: CASSQTRGGHEQFF.

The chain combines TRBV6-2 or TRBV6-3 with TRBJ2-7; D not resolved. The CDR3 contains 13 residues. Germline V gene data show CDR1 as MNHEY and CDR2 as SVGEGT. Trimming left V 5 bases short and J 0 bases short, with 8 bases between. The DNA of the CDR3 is TGTGCCAGCAGTCCGCAGAGCTCCTACGAGCAGTACTTC. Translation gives CASSPQSSYEQYF.

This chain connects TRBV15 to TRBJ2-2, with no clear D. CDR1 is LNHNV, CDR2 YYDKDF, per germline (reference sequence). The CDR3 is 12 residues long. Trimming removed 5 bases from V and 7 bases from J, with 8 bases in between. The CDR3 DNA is TGTGCCACCAGCCTGACACTCGGGGAGCTGTTTTTT. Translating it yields CATSLTLGELFF. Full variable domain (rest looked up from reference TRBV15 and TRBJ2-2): DAMVIQNPRYQVTQFGKPVTLSCSQTLNHNVMYWYQQKSSQAPKLLFHYYDKDFNNEADTPDNFQSRRPNTSFCFLDIRSPGLGDTAMYLCATSLTLGELFFGEGSRLTVL.

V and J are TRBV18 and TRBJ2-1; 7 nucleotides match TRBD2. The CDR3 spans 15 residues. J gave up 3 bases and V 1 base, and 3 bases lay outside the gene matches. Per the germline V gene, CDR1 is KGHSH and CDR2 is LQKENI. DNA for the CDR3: TGTGCCAGCTCACCACATGGGGGGGTCTACAATGAGCAGTTCTTC. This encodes CASSPHGGVYNEQFF.

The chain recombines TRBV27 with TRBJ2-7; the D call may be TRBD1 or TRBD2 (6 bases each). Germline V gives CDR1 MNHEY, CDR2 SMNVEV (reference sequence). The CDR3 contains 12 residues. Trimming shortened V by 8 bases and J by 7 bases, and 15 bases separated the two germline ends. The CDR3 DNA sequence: TGTGCCAGCTTGGGTGGGGGGCAAGAGCAGTACTTC. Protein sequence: CASLGGGQEQYF.

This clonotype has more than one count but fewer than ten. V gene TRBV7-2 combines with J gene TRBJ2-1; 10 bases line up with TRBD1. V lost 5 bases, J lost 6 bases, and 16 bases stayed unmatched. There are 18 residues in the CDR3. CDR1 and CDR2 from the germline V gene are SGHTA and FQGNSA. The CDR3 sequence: CASSKSRPGQGRSNEQFF. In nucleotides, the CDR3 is TGTGCCAGCAGCAAATCGAGGCCGGGACAGGGGAGGAGCAATGAGCAGTTCTTC.

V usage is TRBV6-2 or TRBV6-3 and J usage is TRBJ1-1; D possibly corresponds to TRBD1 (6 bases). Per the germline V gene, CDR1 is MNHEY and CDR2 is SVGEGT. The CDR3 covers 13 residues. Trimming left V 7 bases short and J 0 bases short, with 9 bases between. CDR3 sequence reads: CASKRDMNTEAFF. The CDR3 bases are TGTGCCAGCAAGCGGGACATGAACACTGAAGCTTTCTTT.

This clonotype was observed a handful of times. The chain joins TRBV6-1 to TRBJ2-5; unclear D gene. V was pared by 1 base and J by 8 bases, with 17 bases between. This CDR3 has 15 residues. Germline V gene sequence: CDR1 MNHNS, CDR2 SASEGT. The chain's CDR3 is CASSEVAAPRSTQYF. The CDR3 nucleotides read TGTGCCAGCAGTGAAGTAGCCGCCCCCAGGAGTACCCAGTACTTC.

This CDR3 is CSASDRVYGYTF. CDR3 nucleotides: TGCAGTGCAAGTGACAGAGTCTATGGCTACACCTTC. The chain carries TRBV20-1 and TRBJ1-2; TRBD1 might be the D (5 bases). The CDR3 length is 12 residues. Germline loops: CDR1 DFQATT, CDR2 SNEGSKA (reference sequence). V lost 6 bases and J 4 bases, leaving 12 bases between the germline ends.

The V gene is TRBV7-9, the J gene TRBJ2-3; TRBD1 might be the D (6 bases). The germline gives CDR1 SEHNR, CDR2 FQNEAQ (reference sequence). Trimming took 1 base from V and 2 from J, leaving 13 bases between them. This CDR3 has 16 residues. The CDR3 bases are TGTGCCAGCAGCTTAGGTGGGACAAGGATCACAGATACGCAGTATTTT. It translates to CASSLGGTRITDTQYF. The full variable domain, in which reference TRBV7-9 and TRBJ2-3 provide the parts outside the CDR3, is DTGVSQNPRHKITKRGQNVTFRCDPISEHNRLYWYRQTLGQGPEFLTYFQNEAQLEKSRLLSDRFSAERPKGSFSTLEIQRTEQGDSAMYLCASSLGGTRITDTQYFGPGTRLTVL.

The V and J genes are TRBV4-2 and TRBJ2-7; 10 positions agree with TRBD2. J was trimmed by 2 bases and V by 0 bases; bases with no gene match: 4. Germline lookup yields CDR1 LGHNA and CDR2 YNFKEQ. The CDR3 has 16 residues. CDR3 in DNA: TGTGCCAGCAGCCAAGAAGCTAGCGGGAGTACCTACGAGCAGTACTTC. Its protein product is CASSQEASGSTYEQYF.

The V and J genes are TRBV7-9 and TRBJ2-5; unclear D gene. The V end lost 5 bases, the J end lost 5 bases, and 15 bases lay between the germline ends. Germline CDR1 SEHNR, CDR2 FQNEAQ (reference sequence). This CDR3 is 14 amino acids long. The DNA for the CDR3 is TGTGCCAGCAGCCCACCGGCGACGGCGGAGACCCAGTACTTC. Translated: CASSPPATAETQYF.

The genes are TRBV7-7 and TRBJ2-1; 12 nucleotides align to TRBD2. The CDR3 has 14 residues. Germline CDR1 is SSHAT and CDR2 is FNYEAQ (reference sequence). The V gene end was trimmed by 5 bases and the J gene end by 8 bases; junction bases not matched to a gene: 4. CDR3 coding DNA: TGTGCCAGCAGCCGGACTAGCGGGGTCCATGAGCAGTTCTTC. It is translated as CASSRTSGVHEQFF.

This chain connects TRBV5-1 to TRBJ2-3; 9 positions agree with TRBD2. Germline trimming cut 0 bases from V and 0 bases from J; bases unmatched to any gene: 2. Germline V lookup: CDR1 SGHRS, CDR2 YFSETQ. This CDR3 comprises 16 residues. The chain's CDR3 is CASSLVSGGSTDTQYF. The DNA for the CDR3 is TGCGCCAGCAGCTTGGTTAGCGGGGGCAGCACAGATACGCAGTATTTT. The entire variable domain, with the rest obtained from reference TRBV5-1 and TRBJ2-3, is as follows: KAGVTQTPRYLIKTRGQQVTLSCSPISGHRSVSWYQQTPGQGLQFLFEYFSETQRNKGNFPGRFSGRQFSNSRSEMNVSTLELGDSALYLCASSLVSGGSTDTQYFGPGTRLTVL.

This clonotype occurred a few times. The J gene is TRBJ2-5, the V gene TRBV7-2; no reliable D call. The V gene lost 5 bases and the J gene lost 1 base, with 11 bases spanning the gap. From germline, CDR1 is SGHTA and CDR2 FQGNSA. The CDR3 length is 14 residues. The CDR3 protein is CASSVSLIQETQYF. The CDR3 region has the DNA TGTGCCAGCAGCGTATCGTTGATCCAAGAGACCCAGTACTTC.

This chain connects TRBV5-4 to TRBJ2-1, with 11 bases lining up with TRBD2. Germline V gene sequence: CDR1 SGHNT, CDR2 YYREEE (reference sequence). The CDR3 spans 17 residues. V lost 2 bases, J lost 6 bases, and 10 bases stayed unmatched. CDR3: CASSFTSGGSTFNEQFF. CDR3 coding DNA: TGTGCCAGCAGCTTTACTAGCGGGGGATCTACTTTCAATGAGCAGTTCTTC.